Each of the 18 T cell receptor beta chains below was sequenced from the same sample in a study of blood T cell repertoires in COVID-19. Sequenced by immunoSEQ multiplex PCR; TCRdb stores in-frame clones only, minus some. Of over 250,000 clones listed, 70% to 90% are singletons. Sequencing used peripheral blood. All receptors come from a woman aged 50 to 60 with acute or convalescent COVID-19.

The V call is TRBV5-1, the J call TRBJ2-1; no clear D. The germline V gene has CDR1 SGHRS and CDR2 YFSETQ. The CDR3 runs to 15 residues. V dropped 0 bases and J dropped 5 bases, with 12 bases sitting between them. CDR3 in amino acids: CASSLGLSQDNEQFF. DNA for the CDR3: TGCGCCAGCAGCTTGGGATTAAGTCAGGACAATGAGCAGTTCTTC.

The V gene is TRBV7-6, the J gene TRBJ2-5; D call uncertain. The CDR3 contains 17 residues. CDR1 and CDR2 (germline): SGHVS, FNYEAQ. V was clipped by 0 bases and J by 5 bases, with 19 bases between them. The CDR3 region is CASSLALGGRTGETQYF. For the CDR3, the DNA is TGTGCCAGCAGCTTAGCGCTTGGCGGAAGAACCGGGGAGACCCAGTACTTC.

V usage is TRBV6-5 and J usage is TRBJ2-3, with D possibly being TRBD1 (6 bases). The germline gives CDR1 MNHEY, CDR2 SVGAGI. V shed 7 bases and J shed 1 base, with 15 bases lying between them. The CDR3 sequence is 15 residues long. CDR3 region: CASNKPGTRTDTQYF. DNA for the CDR3: TGTGCCAGCAATAAGCCCGGGACACGCACAGATACGCAGTATTTT.

This chain links TRBV18 with TRBJ2-7, with TRBD1 matching over 9 bases. This CDR3 spans 14 amino acids. From germline, CDR1 is KGHSH and CDR2 LQKENI. The V gene end was trimmed by 3 bases and the J gene end by 5 bases; junction bases not matched to a gene: 5. CDR3 loop: CASSPRTGANEQYF. Written as DNA, the CDR3 is TGTGCCAGCTCACCCCGGACAGGGGCGAACGAGCAGTACTTC.

The V gene is TRBV18, the J gene TRBJ1-2; D gene ambiguous. Germline V gene lookup returns CDR1 KGHSH and CDR2 LQKENI. The CDR3 loop spans 14 amino acids. The V and J ends lost 3 bases and 4 bases respectively, with 12 bases between them. The CDR3: CASSPFQEGYGYTF. The CDR3 nucleotides are TGTGCCAGCTCACCCTTCCAGGAGGGCTATGGCTACACCTTC.

This chain connects TRBV19 to TRBJ2-7; 8 bases line up with TRBD1. Germline V gene data show CDR1 as LNHDA and CDR2 as SQIVND (reference sequence). Trimming took 6 bases from V and 0 from J; bases not matched to a gene: 4. CDR3 length: 14 amino acids. CDR3 coding DNA: TGTGCCAGTAGAGACAGGGGAAACTCCTACGAGCAGTACTTC. This sequence encodes CASRDRGNSYEQYF.

The genes are TRBV10-3 and TRBJ2-7; D not certain. CDR1 is ENHRY and CDR2 is SYGVKD in the germline V gene. Between the trimmed V and J ends, which lost 0 bases and 6 bases, there was a span of 6 bases. The CDR3 totals 12 residues. This chain's CDR3 is CAISESGPEQYF. CDR3 coding DNA: TGTGCCATCAGTGAGTCCGGTCCCGAGCAGTACTTC.

The chain employs TRBV28 and TRBJ2-1, with D perhaps matching TRBD2 (5 bases). The V and J ends lost 6 bases and 0 bases respectively, with 12 bases between them. Germline assignment: CDR1 MDHEN and CDR2 SYDVKM. The length of the CDR3 is 15 residues. This chain's CDR3 is CASSPFSGSYNEQFF. CDR3 nucleotide sequence: TGTGCCAGCAGCCCATTCAGCGGCTCCTACAATGAGCAGTTCTTC.

The V call is TRBV2, the J call TRBJ1-5; a possible D gene is TRBD1 (6 bases). With 0 bases removed from V and 6 bases from J, the gap between germline ends came to 18 bases. This CDR3 has 17 residues. Per germline, CDR1 SNHLY and CDR2 FYNNEI. CDR3 region: CASSEALGGGRFQPQHF. The CDR3 DNA is TGTGCCAGCAGTGAAGCTCTCGGCGGGGGGCGCTTTCAGCCCCAGCATTTT.

This clone appeared once. This chain joins TRBV7-9 and TRBJ1-5, with 7 bases matching TRBD1. The germline CDR1 and CDR2 sequences are SEHNR and FQNEAQ (reference sequence). The CDR3 sequence is 13 residues long. The junction had 0 bases not matched to a gene; V was cut back by 5 bases and J by 2 bases. The CDR3, as DNA: TGTGCCAGCAGCACAGGGGGCAATCAGCCCCAGCATTTT. It is translated as CASSTGGNQPQHF.

This rearrangement joins TRBV7-6 to TRBJ2-7; D gene unclear. The germline V and J ends were trimmed by 4 bases and 3 bases, with 10 bases remaining between them. This CDR3 is built from 13 residues. Per germline, CDR1 SGHVS and CDR2 FNYEAQ. The CDR3: CASSSGSGYEQYF. As DNA, the CDR3 is TGTGCCAGCAGCTCCGGATCGGGCTACGAGCAGTACTTC.

Comments on this clone: Other DNA sequences of this sample code for an identical CDR3. This chain joins TRBV5-1 and TRBJ2-5; D unresolved. The CDR3 contains 12 residues. The germline V and J ends were trimmed by 0 bases and 5 bases, with 5 bases remaining between them. Germline CDR1 is SGHRS and CDR2 is YFSETQ. The CDR3 DNA follows: TGCGCCAGCAGCTTGGCCGGGGAGACCCAGTACTTC. This sequence encodes CASSLAGETQYF.

The chain recombines TRBV11-3 with TRBJ1-5; 9 nucleotides line up with TRBD1. This CDR3 comprises 15 residues. CDR1 and CDR2 (germline): SGHNT, YENEEA. V was clipped by 4 bases and J by 4 bases; unmatched bases: 5. CDR3 residues: CASSYQGQGNQPQHF. Here the CDR3 DNA reads TGTGCCAGCAGCTACCAGGGACAGGGTAATCAGCCCCAGCATTTT.

The V gene is TRBV10-3, the J gene TRBJ1-1, with D hard to call. Looked up from germline, CDR1 is ENHRY and CDR2 is SYGVKD. With 10 bases removed from V and 0 bases from J, the gap between germline ends came to 12 bases. This CDR3 comprises 13 residues. CDR3 protein: CATGGLLNTEAFF. The CDR3 region has the DNA TGTGCCACCGGTGGACTGTTGAACACTGAAGCTTTCTTT.

This clone was picked up one time. The chain is built from TRBV27 and TRBJ1-2; unclear D gene. The CDR3 has 13 residues. The V end was cut by 4 bases, the J end by 4 bases, with 10 bases between. CDR1 and CDR2 from the germline V gene are MNHEY and SMNVEV (reference sequence). The CDR3 is CASSSYGLYGYTF. CDR3 bases: TGTGCCAGCAGTTCCTACGGACTCTATGGCTACACCTTC.

This chain links TRBV4-3 with TRBJ1-1, with 7 bases identical to TRBD1. The CDR3 contains 14 residues. Per germline, CDR1 LGHNA and CDR2 YSLEER. The V and J ends lost 1 base and 4 bases, in that order; junction bases with no gene match: 3. CDR3 protein: CASSQVDRATEAFF. The CDR3 nucleotides are TGCGCCAGCAGCCAAGTAGACAGGGCCACTGAAGCTTTCTTT.

CDR3 loop: CASSLGQGQPWNYGYTF. The CDR3 DNA sequence: TGTGCCAGCAGCTTGGGACAGGGCCAACCGTGGAACTATGGCTACACCTTC. The rearrangement uses TRBV5-8 and TRBJ1-2; the match to TRBD1 covers 7 bases. V was pared by 0 bases and J by 2 bases, with 10 bases of the junction left unmatched. The CDR3 extends over 17 amino acids. The germline CDR1 and CDR2 sequences are SGHTS and YDEGEE.

The rearrangement links TRBV7-3 to TRBJ1-1; D is possibly TRBD1 (6 bases). CDR3 length equals 15 residues. Germline V CDR1 and CDR2: SGHTA, FQGTGA. Trimming left V 4 bases short and J 3 bases short, with 15 bases between. CDR3 nucleotides: TGTGCCAGCAGCTGGGACACCCAAGGGCACACTGAAGCTTTCTTT. This gives the protein CASSWDTQGHTEAFF.